This TCR beta chain was found in a study of cytomegalovirus exposure and HLA in healthy donors. Amplification used 60 Vbeta primers and 13 Jbeta primers. Measured with immunoSEQ multiplex PCR; TCRdb has only the in-frame clones, and not every one. The table lists approximately 180,000 clones, around 70% of them singletons. The TCR comes from a male donor in good health and CMV-seronegative. The sequenced sample was PBMCs.

The CDR3 sequence is CASGRRTQYF. CDR3 bases: TGTGCCAGCGGCCGAAGAACGCAGTATTTT. The genes are TRBV28 and TRBJ2-3; D is uncertain. The CDR3 runs to 10 residues. The germline V gene has CDR1 MDHEN and CDR2 SYDVKM. V lost 8 bases, J lost 9 bases, and 9 bases lay in between. The full variable domain, in which reference TRBV28 and TRBJ2-3 provide the parts outside the CDR3, is DVKVTQSSRYLVKRTGEKVFLECVQDMDHENMFWYRQDPGLGLRLIYFSYDVKMKEKGDIPEGYSVSREKKERFSLILESASTNQTSMYLCASGRRTQYFGPGTRLTVL.